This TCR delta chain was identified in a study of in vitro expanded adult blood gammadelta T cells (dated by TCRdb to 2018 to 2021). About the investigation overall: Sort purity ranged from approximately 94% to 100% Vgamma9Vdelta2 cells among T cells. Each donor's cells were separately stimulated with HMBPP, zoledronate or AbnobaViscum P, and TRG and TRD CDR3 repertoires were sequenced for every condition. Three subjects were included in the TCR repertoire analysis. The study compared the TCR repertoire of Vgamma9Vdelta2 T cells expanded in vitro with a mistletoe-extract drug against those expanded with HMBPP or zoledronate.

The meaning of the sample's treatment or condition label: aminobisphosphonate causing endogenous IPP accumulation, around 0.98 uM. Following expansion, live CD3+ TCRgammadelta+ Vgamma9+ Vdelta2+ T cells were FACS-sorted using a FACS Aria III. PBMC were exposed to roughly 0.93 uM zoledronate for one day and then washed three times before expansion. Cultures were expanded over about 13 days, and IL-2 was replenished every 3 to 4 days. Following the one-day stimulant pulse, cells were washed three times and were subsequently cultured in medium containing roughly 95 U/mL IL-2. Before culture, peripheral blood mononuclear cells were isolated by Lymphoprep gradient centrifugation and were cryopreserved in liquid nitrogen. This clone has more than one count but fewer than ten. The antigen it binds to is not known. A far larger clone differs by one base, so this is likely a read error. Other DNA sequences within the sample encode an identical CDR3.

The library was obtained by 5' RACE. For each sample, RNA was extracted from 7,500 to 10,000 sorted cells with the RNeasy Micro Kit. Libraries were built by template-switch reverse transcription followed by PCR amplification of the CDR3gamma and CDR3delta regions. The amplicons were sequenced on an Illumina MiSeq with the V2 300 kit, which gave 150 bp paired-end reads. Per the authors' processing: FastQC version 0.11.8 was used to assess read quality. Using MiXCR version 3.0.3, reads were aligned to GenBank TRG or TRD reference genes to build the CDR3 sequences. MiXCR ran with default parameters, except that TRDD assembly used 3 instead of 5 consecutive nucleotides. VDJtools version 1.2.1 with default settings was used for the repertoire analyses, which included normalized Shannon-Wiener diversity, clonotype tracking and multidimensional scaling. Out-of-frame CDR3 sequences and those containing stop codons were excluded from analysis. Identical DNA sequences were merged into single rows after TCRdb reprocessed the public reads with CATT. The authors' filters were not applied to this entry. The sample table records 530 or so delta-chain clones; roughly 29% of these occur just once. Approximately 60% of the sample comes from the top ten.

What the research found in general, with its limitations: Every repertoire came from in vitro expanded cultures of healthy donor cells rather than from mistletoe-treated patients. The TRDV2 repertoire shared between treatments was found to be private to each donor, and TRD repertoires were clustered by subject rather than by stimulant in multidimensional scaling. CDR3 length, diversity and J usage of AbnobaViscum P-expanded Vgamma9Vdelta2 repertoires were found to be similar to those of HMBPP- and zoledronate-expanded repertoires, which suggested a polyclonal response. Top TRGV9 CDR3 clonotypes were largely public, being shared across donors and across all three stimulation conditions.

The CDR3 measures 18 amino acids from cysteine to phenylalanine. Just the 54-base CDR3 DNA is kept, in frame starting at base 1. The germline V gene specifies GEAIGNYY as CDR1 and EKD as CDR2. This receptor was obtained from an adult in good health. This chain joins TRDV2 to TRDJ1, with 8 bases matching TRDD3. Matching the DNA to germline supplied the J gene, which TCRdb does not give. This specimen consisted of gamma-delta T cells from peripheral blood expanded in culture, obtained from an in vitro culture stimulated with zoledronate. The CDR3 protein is CACDSVRGIGKYTDKLIF. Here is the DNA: TGTGCCTGTGACTCCGTAAGGGGGATAGGAAAGTACACCGACAAACTCATCTTT.